Only one count was recorded for the clone carrying this T cell receptor (beta chain). The antigen is unknown. The repertoire was sequenced with immunoSEQ multiplex PCR; TCRdb's copy has only in-frame clones and lacks some. The table shows approximately 150,000 clones, with 80% to 95% occurring only once. Germline lookup yields CDR1 LNHDA and CDR2 SQIVND (reference sequence). Trimming took off 5 bases at V and 3 bases at J, with 11 bases between the two ends. This CDR3 is built from 13 residues. The sample originates from a study of T cell responses to AZD1222 COVID-19 vaccine. Study findings and constraints: Only 6 or 7 individuals given AZD1222 were seropositive at baseline. Donor demographics were predominantly white British with a female majority; clonal diversity may be underestimated.

Second-dose groups at about 4 or about 12 weeks were pooled. This TCR was sampled from an adult who received the AZD1222 COVID-19 vaccine. The sample here was peripheral blood, taken 28 days after the second AZD1222 dose. The V gene is TRBV19, the J gene TRBJ2-7; perhaps TRBD2 as D (6 bases). The CDR3 coding sequence is TGTGCCAGTAGTCCGGGACTCCTCTACGAGCAGTACTTC. Translated: CASSPGLLYEQYF.